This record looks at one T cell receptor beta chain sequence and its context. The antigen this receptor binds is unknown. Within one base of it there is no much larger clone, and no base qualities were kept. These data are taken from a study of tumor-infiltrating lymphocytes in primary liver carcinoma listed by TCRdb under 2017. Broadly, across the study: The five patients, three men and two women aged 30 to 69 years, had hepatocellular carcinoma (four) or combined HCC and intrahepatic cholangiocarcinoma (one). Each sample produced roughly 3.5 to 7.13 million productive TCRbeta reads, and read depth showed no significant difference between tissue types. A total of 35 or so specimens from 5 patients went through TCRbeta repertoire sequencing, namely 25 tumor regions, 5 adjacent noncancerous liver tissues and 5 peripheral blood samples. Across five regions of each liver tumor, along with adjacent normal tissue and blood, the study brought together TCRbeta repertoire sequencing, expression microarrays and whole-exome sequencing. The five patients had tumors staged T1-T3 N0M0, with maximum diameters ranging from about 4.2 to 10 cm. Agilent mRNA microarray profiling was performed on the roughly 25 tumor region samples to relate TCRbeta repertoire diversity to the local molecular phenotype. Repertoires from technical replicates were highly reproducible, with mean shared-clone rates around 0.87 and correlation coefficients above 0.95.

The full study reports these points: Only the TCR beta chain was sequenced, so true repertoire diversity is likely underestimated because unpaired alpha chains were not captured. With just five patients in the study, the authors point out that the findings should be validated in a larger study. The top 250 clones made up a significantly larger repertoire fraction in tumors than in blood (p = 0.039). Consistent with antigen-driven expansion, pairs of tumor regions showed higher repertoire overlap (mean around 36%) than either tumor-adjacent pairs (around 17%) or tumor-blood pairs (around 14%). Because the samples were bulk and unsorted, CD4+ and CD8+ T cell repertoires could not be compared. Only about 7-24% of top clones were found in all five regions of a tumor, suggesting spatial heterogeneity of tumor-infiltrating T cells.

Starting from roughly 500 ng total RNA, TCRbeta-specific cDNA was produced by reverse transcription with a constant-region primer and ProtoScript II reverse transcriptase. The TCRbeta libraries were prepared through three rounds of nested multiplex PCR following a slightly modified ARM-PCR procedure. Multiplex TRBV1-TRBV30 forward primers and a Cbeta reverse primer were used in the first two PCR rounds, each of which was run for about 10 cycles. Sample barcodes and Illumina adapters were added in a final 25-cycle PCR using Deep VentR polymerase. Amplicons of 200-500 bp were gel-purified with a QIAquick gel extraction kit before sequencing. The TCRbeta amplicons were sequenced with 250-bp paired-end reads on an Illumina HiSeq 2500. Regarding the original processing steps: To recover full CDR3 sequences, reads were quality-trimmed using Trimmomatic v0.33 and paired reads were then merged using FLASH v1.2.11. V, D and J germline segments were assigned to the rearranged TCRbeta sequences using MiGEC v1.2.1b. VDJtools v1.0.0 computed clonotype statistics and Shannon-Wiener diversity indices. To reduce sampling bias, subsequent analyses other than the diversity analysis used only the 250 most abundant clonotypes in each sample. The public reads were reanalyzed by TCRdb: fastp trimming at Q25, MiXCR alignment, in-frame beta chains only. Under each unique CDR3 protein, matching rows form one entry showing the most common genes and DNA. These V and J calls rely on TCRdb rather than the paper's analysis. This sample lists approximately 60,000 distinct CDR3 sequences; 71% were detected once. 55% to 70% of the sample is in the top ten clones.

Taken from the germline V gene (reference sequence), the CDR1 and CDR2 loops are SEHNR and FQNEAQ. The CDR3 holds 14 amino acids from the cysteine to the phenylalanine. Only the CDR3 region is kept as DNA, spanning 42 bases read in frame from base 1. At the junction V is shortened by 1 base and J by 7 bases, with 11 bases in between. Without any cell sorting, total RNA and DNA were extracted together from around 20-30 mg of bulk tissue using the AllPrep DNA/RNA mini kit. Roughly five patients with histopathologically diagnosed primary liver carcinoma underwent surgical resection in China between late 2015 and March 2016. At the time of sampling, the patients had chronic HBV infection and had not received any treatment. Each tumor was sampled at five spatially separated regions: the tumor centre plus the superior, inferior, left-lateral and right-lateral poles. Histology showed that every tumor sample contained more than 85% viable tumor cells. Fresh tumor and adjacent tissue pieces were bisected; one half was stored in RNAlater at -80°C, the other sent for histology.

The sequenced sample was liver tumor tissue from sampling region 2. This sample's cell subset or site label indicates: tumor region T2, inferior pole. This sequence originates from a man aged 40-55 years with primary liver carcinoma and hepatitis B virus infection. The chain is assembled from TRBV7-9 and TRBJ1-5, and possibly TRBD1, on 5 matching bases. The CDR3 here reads CASSLEGGGQPQHF. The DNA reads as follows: TGTGCCAGCAGCTTAGAGGGTGGGGGGCAGCCCCAGCATTTT.